Below, 19 T cell receptor beta chains from the same sample are listed, as sequenced in a study of blood T cell repertoires in COVID-19. Assay: immunoSEQ multiplex PCR; the TCRdb copy retains only in-frame clones and omits some. The sample shows hundreds of thousands of clones, 83% of them seen only once. Sequenced input: PBMCs or T cells enriched from blood (not recorded which). The source of these receptors is a woman aged 40 to 50 who had been exposed to COVID-19.

The V gene is TRBV27, the J gene TRBJ2-7, with TRBD1 as a possible D gene (5 bases). Trimming shortened V by 6 bases and J by 7 bases, and 13 bases separated the two germline ends. Looked up from germline, CDR1 is MNHEY and CDR2 is SMNVEV (reference sequence). The CDR3 totals 12 residues. This CDR3 is CASSLLGREQYF. The CDR3 coding sequence is TGTGCCAGCAGCTTACTGGGGCGGGAGCAGTACTTC.

This clone has a single count. The chain combines TRBV6-2 or TRBV6-3 with TRBJ1-6; TRBD1 aligns across 8 bases. V shed 4 bases, J shed 0 bases, and the junction held 14 bases outside the gene matches. The CDR3 spans 20 residues. Germline V lookup: CDR1 MNHEY, CDR2 SVGEGT. CDR3 protein: CASSFAGAGGLSSYNSPLHF. As DNA, the CDR3 is TGTGCCAGCAGTTTTGCGGGGGCAGGGGGCTTAAGCTCCTATAATTCACCCCTCCACTTT.

The chain employs TRBV15 and TRBJ1-5; D possibly corresponds to TRBD1 (5 bases). The germline V gene has CDR1 LNHNV and CDR2 YYDKDF (reference sequence). There are 14 residues in the CDR3. V lost 2 bases and J lost 5, with 10 bases in between. The CDR3 loop is CATSRQGRHQPQHF. CDR3 nucleotide sequence: TGTGCCACCAGCAGACAGGGCAGGCATCAGCCCCAGCATTTT.

The rearrangement links TRBV6-6 to TRBJ2-1; the D gene is possibly TRBD1 (6 bases). V gave up 7 bases and J gave up 6 bases, with 16 bases separating them. The CDR3 is 14 residues long. Germline V gene sequence: CDR1 MNHNY, CDR2 SVGAGI (reference sequence). Here the CDR3 reads CASIFQGQSNEQFF. The DNA of the CDR3 is TGTGCCAGCATCTTCCAAGGACAGTCCAATGAGCAGTTCTTC.

The chain has TRBV7-2 and TRBJ1-2, with a possible D match to TRBD1 (5 bases). Per the germline V gene, CDR1 is SGHTA and CDR2 is FQGNSA. Between the trimmed V and J ends, which lost 4 bases and 4 bases, there was a span of 16 bases. The length of the CDR3 is 15 residues. CDR3: CASSSPEGFLYGYTF. For the CDR3, the DNA is TGTGCCAGCAGCTCGCCGGAGGGGTTCCTCTATGGCTACACCTTC. The full variable domain, with the rest looked up from reference TRBV7-2 and TRBJ1-2, is GAGVSQSPSNKVTEKGKDVELRCDPISGHTALYWYRQSLGQGLEFLIYFQGNSAPDKSGLPSDRFSAERTGGSVSTLTIQRTQQEDSAVYLCASSSPEGFLYGYTFGSGTRLTVV.

The chain uses TRBV19 and TRBJ1-1; D is unclear. The CDR3 is 17 amino acids. V lost 5 bases and J lost 0, with 19 bases in between. CDR1 and CDR2 from the germline V gene are LNHDA and SQIVND (reference sequence). CDR3 sequence reads: CASSGRGGNPMNTEAFF. CDR3 DNA: TGTGCCAGTAGTGGGAGAGGAGGGAACCCCATGAACACTGAAGCTTTCTTT.

The chain has TRBV2 and TRBJ2-7; 10 bases map to TRBD1. The CDR3 runs 16 residues. The trim removed 4 bases at V and 3 bases at J, leaving 9 bases unmatched. Germline V lookup: CDR1 SNHLY, CDR2 FYNNEI. CDR3 sequence (DNA): TGTGCCAGCAGTGCCCCGACAGGGGGCGTTCGCTACGAGCAGTACTTC. It specifies CASSAPTGGVRYEQYF.

This clone has just one count. The chain combines TRBV30 with TRBJ1-5; perhaps TRBD1 as D (5 bases). Germline CDR1 reads GTSNPN; CDR2 reads SVGIG (reference sequence). CDR3 length: 14 residues. V was clipped by 0 bases and J by 4 bases, with 10 bases between them. The DNA of the CDR3 is TGTGCCTGGAGTGTACCGCGGGGGAATCAGCCCCAGCATTTT. Translating it yields CAWSVPRGNQPQHF.

The rearrangement uses TRBV6-5 and TRBJ1-2, with TRBD1 as a possible D gene (5 bases). The germline V and J ends were trimmed by 6 bases and 4 bases, with 18 bases remaining between them. Germline V gives CDR1 MNHEY, CDR2 SVGAGI. The CDR3 has 15 residues. This CDR3 is CASSRDSPFGYGYTF. The CDR3 nucleotides are TGTGCCAGCAGCCGCGACAGTCCGTTTGGCTATGGCTACACCTTC.

The V call is TRBV7-9, the J call TRBJ2-3; possible D gene TRBD2, 7 bases. This CDR3 has 17 amino acids. Germline V gene lookup returns CDR1 SEHNR and CDR2 FQNEAQ (reference sequence). The ends were cut back, 5 bases at V and 2 bases at J, with 20 bases in the middle. The CDR3 loop reads CASSPPRVGGHTDTQYF. CDR3 bases: TGTGCCAGCAGCCCCCCCCGAGTGGGGGGGCACACAGATACGCAGTATTTT.

The gene calls are TRBV6-5 and TRBJ1-5, with no clear D. The CDR3 spans 14 residues. V was cut by 6 bases and J by 4 bases, with 13 bases left in between. In germline, CDR1 is MNHEY, CDR2 SVGAGI. CDR3 residues: CASSRDVGNQPQHF. CDR3 coding DNA: TGTGCCAGCAGCCGGGATGTGGGAAATCAGCCCCAGCATTTT.

The V gene is TRBV2, the J gene TRBJ1-6; no reliable D call. Trimming pared 7 bases from V and 0 bases from J, leaving 16 bases between. The CDR3 sequence is 17 residues long. From germline, CDR1 is SNHLY and CDR2 FYNNEI. The CDR3 here is CASIERRPGSYNSPLHF. The CDR3 nucleotides read TGTGCCAGCATAGAAAGGCGACCGGGCTCCTATAATTCACCCCTCCACTTT.

The V gene is TRBV4-2, the J gene TRBJ1-3, with TRBD1 as a possible D gene (5 bases). CDR1 and CDR2 (germline): LGHNA, YNFKEQ. The CDR3 is 15 amino acids. Trimming took 0 bases from V and 4 from J, leaving 10 bases between them. CDR3 loop: CASSQDKGRGNTIYF. Written as DNA, the CDR3 is TGTGCCAGCAGCCAAGATAAGGGGCGGGGAAACACCATATATTTT.

This clone is termed medium-sized. CDR3 DNA sequence: TGTGCCAGCAGTTCACTCGGACAGGGGGGCACCGGGGAGCTGTTTTTT. Amino acid sequence: CASSSLGQGGTGELFF. V gene TRBV7-3 combines with J gene TRBJ2-2; 10 positions agree with TRBD1. The length of the CDR3 is 16 residues. V dropped 6 bases and J dropped 4; count of bases not matched to a gene: 8. The germline gives CDR1 SGHTA, CDR2 FQGTGA.

The V and J genes are TRBV5-1 and TRBJ1-5; TRBD1 is a possible D gene (6 bases). The CDR3 spans 15 residues. Germline values: CDR1 SGHRS, CDR2 YFSETQ. V lost 4 bases and J 0 bases, leaving 11 bases between the germline ends. This chain's CDR3 is CASSPTGNSNQPQHF. The CDR3 region has the DNA TGCGCCAGCAGCCCGACAGGAAATAGCAATCAGCCCCAGCATTTT.

This sequence joins TRBV5-6 and TRBJ1-6; D perhaps matches TRBD1 (5 bases). This CDR3 comprises 15 residues. CDR1 and CDR2 (germline): SGHDT, YYEEEE. Trimming cost V 5 bases and J 10 bases, with 19 bases left between them. The CDR3 nucleotides read TGTGCCAGCAGTCGACCAGGGTTCGTTGAGTCACCCCTCCACTTT. Translating it yields CASSRPGFVESPLHF.

This chain uses TRBV4-2 with TRBJ1-2, with TRBD1 matching 10 bases. The junction had 0 bases not matched to a gene; V was cut back by 0 bases and J by 2 bases. The CDR3 has 15 residues. Germline values: CDR1 LGHNA, CDR2 YNFKEQ. The chain's CDR3 is CASSQEGQGNYGYTF. CDR3 bases: TGTGCCAGCAGCCAAGAGGGACAGGGGAACTATGGCTACACCTTC.

The rearrangement joins TRBV3-1 (or the pseudogene TRBV3-2) to TRBJ2-7; 12 nucleotides align to TRBD1. Germline V gene data show CDR1 as LGHDT and CDR2 as YNNKEL (reference sequence). V lost 6 bases and J lost 3; bases outside the gene matches: 3. The CDR3 has 14 residues. The CDR3 DNA reads as TGTGCCAGCAGGGGGACAGGGGGCAGCTACGAGCAGTACTTC. It encodes CASRGTGGSYEQYF.

J is TRBJ2-2 and V is TRBV18, with 16 bases lining up with TRBD2. The CDR3 totals 18 residues. V lost 3 bases, J lost 2 bases, and 3 bases stayed unmatched. The germline V gene has CDR1 KGHSH and CDR2 LQKENI. CDR3 coding DNA: TGTGCCAGCTCACCGGGACTAGCGGGGGGGCCCAACACCGGGGAGCTGTTTTTT. Translating it yields CASSPGLAGGPNTGELFF.